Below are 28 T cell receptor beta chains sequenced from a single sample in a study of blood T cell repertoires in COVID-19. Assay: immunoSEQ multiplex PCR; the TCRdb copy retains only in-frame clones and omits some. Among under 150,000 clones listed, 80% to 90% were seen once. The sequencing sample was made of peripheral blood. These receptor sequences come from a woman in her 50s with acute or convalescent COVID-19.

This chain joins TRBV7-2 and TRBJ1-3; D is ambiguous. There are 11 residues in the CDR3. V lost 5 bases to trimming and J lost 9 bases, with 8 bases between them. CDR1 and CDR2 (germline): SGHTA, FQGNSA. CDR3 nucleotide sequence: TGTGCCAGCAGCCCCGGGGTCACCATATATTTT. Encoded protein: CASSPGVTIYF.

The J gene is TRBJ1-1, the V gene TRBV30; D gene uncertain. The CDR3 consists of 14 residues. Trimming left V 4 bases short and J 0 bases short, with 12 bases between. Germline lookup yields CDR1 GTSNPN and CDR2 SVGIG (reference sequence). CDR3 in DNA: TGTGCCTGGACAAGAGGCACTATGAACACTGAAGCTTTCTTT. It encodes CAWTRGTMNTEAFF.

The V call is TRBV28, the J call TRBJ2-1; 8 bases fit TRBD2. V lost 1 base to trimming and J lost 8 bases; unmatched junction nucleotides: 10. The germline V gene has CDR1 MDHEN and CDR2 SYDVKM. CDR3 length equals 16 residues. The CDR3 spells CASSLFGAGVFHEQFF. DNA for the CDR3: TGTGCCAGCAGTTTATTTGGAGCGGGAGTTTTCCATGAGCAGTTCTTC.

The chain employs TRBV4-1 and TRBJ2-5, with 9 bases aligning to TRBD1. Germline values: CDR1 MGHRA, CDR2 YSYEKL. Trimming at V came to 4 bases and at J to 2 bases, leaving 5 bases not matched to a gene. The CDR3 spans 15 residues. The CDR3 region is CASSLPGTGQETQYF. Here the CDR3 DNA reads TGCGCCAGCAGCCTCCCCGGGACAGGGCAAGAGACCCAGTACTTC.

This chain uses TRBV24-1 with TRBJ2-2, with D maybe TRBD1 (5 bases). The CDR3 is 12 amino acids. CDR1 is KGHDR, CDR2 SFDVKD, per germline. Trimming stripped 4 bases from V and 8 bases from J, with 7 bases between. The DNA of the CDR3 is TGTGCCACCAGTGAAGGGGTGGGGGAGCTGTTTTTT. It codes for CATSEGVGELFF.

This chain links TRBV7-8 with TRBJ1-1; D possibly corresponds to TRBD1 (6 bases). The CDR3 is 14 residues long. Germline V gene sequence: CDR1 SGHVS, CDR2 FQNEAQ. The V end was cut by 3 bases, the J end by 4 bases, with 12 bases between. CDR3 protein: CASSLGGGGTEAFF. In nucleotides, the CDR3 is TGTGCCAGCAGCTTGGGGGGCGGGGGCACTGAAGCTTTCTTT. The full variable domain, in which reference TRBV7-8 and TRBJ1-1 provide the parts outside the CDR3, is GAGVSQSPRYKVAKRGQDVALRCDPISGHVSLFWYQQALGQGPEFLTYFQNEAQLDKSGLPSDRFFAERPEGSVSTLKIQRTQQEDSAVYLCASSLGGGGTEAFFGQGTRLTVV.

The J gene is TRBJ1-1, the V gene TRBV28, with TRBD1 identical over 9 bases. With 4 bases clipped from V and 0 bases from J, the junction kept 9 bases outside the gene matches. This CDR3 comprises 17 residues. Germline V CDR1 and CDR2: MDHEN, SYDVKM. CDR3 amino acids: CASSSRTGAVMNTEAFF. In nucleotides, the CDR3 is TGTGCCAGCAGTTCCCGGACAGGGGCGGTGATGAACACTGAAGCTTTCTTT.

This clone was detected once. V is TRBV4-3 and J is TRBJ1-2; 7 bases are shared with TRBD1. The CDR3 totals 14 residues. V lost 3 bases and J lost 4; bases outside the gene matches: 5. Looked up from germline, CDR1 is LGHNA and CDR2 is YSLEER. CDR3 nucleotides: TGCGCCAGCAGCCACCGGACAGGCCTCTATGGCTACACCTTC. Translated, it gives CASSHRTGLYGYTF.

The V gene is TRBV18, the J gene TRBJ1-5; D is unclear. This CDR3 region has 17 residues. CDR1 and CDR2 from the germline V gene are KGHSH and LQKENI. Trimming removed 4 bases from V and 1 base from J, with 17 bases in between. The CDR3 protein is CASSRQVQAGSNQPQHF. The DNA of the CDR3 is TGTGCCAGCTCACGCCAGGTGCAGGCAGGAAGCAATCAGCCCCAGCATTTT. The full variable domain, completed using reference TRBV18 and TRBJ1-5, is NAGVMQNPRHLVRRRGQEARLRCSPMKGHSHVYWYRQLPEEGLKFMVYLQKENIIDESGMPKERFSAEFPKEGPSILRIQQVVRGDSAAYFCASSRQVQAGSNQPQHFGDGTRLSIL.

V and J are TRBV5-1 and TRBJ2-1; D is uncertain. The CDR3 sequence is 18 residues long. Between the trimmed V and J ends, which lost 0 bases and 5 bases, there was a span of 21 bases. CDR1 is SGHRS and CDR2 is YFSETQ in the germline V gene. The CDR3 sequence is CASSLVVANHLLNNEQFF. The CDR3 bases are TGCGCCAGCAGCTTGGTTGTGGCCAACCACCTTTTGAACAATGAGCAGTTCTTC. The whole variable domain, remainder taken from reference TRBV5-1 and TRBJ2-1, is KAGVTQTPRYLIKTRGQQVTLSCSPISGHRSVSWYQQTPGQGLQFLFEYFSETQRNKGNFPGRFSGRQFSNSRSEMNVSTLELGDSALYLCASSLVVANHLLNNEQFFGPGTRLTVL.

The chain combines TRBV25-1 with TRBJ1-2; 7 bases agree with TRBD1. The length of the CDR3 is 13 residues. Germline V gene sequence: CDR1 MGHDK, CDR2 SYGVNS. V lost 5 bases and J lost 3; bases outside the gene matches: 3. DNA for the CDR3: TGTGCCAGCAGTACCGACAGGGACTATGGCTACACCTTC. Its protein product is CASSTDRDYGYTF.

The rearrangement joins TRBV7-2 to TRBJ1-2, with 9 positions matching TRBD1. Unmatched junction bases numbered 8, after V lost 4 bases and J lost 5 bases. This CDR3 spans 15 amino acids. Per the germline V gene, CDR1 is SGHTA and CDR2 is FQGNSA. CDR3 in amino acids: CASSSRTGAGYGYTF. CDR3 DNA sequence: TGTGCCAGCAGCTCCCGGACAGGGGCTGGGTATGGCTACACCTTC.

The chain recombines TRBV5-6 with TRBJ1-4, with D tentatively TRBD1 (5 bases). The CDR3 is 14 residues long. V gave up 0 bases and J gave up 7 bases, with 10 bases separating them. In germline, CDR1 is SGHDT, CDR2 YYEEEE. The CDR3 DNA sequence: TGTGCCAGCAGCTTGGCGGGGGTAGGTGAAAAACTGTTTTTT. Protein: CASSLAGVGEKLFF.

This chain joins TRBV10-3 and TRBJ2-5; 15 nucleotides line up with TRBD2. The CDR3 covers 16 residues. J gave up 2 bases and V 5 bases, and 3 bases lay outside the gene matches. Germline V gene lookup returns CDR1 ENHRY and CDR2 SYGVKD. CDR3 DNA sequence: TGTGCCATCAGTCAGGGACTAGCGGGGGGACAAGAGACCCAGTACTTC. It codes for CAISQGLAGGQETQYF.

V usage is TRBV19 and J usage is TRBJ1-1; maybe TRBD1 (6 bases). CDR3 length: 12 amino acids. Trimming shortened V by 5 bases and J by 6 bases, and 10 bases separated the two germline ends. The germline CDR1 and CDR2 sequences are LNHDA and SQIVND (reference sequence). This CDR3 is CASSFNRAEAFF. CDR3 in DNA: TGTGCCAGTAGTTTTAACAGGGCTGAAGCTTTCTTT. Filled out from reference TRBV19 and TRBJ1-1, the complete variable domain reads DGGITQSPKYLFRKEGQNVTLSCEQNLNHDAMYWYRQDPGQGLRLIYYSQIVNDFQKGDIAEGYSVSREKKESFPLTVTSAQKNPTAFYLCASSFNRAEAFFGQGTRLTVV.

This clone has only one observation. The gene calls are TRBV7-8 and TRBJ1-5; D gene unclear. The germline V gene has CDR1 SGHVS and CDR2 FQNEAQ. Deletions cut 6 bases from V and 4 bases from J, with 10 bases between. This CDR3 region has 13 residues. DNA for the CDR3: TGTGCCAGCAGTTCAGGTTTGAATCAGCCCCAGCATTTT. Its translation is CASSSGLNQPQHF.

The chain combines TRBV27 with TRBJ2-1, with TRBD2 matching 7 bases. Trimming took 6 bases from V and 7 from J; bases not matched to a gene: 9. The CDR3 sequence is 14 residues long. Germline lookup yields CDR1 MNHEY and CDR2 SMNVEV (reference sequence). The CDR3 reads CASSAITSVNEQFF. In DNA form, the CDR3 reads TGTGCCAGCAGCGCGATCACTAGCGTGAATGAGCAGTTCTTC.

The CDR3 reads CASSPSGFDEQYF. The CDR3, as DNA: TGCGCCAGCAGCCCCTCAGGGTTCGACGAGCAGTACTTC. This chain joins TRBV4-1 and TRBJ2-7; TRBD1 might be the D (5 bases). The CDR3 is 13 residues long. Trimming left V 4 bases short and J 5 bases short, with 12 bases between. CDR1 and CDR2 from the germline V gene are MGHRA and YSYEKL.

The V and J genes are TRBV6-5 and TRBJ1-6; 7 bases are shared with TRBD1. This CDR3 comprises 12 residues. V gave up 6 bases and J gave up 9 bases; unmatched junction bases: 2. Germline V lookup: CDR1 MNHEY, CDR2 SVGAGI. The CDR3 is CASSNRGSPLHF. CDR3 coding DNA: TGTGCCAGCAGCAACAGGGGTTCACCCCTCCACTTT.

CDR3 coding DNA: TGTGCCAGCAGTTTGGACAGGGTCACTGAAGCTTTCTTT. Its protein is CASSLDRVTEAFF. V gene TRBV6-5 combines with J gene TRBJ1-1; 8 bases are shared with TRBD1. The CDR3 sequence is 13 residues long. Trimming at V came to 4 bases and at J to 4 bases, leaving 2 bases not matched to a gene. Germline lookup yields CDR1 MNHEY and CDR2 SVGAGI.

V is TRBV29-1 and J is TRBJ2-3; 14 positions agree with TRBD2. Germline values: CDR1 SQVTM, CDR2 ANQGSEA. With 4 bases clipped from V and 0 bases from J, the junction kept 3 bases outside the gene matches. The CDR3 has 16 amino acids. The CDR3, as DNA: TGCAGCGTTGGGACTAGCGGGGGGACTAGCACAGATACGCAGTATTTT. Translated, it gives CSVGTSGGTSTDTQYF.

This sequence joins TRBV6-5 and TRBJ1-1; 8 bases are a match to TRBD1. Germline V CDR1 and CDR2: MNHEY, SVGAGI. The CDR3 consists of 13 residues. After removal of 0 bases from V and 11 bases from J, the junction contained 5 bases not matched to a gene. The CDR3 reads CASSYSGQVAAFF. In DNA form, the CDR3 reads TGTGCCAGCAGTTACTCGGGACAGGTGGCGGCTTTCTTT.

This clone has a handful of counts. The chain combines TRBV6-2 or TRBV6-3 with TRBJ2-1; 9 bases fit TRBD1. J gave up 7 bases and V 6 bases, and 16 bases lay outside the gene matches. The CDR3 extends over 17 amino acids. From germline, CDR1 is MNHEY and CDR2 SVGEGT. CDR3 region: CASSPGTGYISKNEQFF. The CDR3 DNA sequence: TGTGCCAGCAGCCCCGGGACAGGGTATATTTCCAAGAATGAGCAGTTCTTC.

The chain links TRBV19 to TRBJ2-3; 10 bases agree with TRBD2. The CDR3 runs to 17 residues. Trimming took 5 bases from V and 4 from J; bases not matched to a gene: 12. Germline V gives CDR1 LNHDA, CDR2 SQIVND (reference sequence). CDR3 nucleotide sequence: TGTGCCAGTAGTCTAGGACTAGCGGCCTCAGGGGCAGATACGCAGTATTTT. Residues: CASSLGLAASGADTQYF. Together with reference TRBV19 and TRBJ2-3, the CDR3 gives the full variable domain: DGGITQSPKYLFRKEGQNVTLSCEQNLNHDAMYWYRQDPGQGLRLIYYSQIVNDFQKGDIAEGYSVSREKKESFPLTVTSAQKNPTAFYLCASSLGLAASGADTQYFGPGTRLTVL.

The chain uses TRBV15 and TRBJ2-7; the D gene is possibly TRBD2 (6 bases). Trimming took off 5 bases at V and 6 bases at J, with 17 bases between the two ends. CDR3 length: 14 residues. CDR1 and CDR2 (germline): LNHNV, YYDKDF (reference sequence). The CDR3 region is CATSSRVVGGEQYF. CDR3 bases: TGTGCCACCAGCTCCCGGGTCGTGGGAGGCGAGCAGTACTTC.

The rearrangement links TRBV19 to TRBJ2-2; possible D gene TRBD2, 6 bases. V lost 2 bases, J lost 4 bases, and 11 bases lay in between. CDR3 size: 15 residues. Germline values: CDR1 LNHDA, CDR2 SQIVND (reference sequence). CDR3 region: CASSIRRGPTGELFF. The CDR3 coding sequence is TGTGCCAGTAGTATACGGAGGGGACCCACCGGGGAGCTGTTTTTT.

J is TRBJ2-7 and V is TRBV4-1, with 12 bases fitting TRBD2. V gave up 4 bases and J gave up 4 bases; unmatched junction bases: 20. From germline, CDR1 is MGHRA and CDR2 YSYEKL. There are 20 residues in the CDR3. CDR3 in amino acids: CASSRSSGRALRLEPYEQYF. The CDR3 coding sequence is TGCGCCAGCAGCCGATCTAGCGGGAGGGCCCTCCGACTCGAACCTTACGAGCAGTACTTC.

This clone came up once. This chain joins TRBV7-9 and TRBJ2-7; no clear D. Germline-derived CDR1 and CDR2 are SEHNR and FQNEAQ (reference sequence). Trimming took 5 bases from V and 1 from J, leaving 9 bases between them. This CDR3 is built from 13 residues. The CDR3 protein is CASSAQSSYEQYF. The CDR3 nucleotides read TGTGCCAGCAGCGCCCAGTCTTCCTACGAGCAGTACTTC.